This T cell receptor (beta chain) was observed in a study of shared clonotypes between healthy human individuals. Healthy and HIV-negative, the adult donors had no recent acute infections or vaccinations. The assay was carried out at the deep level. Produced via immunoSEQ multiplex PCR; TCRdb's table is partial and in-frame only. The sample includes a few hundred thousand clones, approximately 65% of them seen just once. Study findings and constraints: The sampled material consisted only of blood, and tissue repertoires are likely to differ.

As regards this clone: Antigen specificity is unknown.

Specimen: memory CD4+ T cells sorted from blood. Stated subset: CD45RA-negative fraction. The clonotype was recovered from a man in his thirties or forties in good health.

Here the CDR3 reads CASSGRTGGYNEQFF. The CDR3, as DNA: TGTGCCAGCAGCGGCCGGACAGGGGGGTACAATGAGCAGTTCTTC. The genes are TRBV9 and TRBJ2-1; 10 nucleotides agree with TRBD1. The V segment lost 3 bases and the J segment 4 bases; nucleotides outside the gene matches: 4. The CDR3 runs to 15 residues. Germline V gene lookup returns CDR1 SGDLS and CDR2 YYNGEE.